This T cell receptor beta chain is from a study of neoadjuvant anti-PD-1 for oral cavity cancer. Study-level background: Around day 43, patients without progression received a fourth nivolumab dose before surgery. General observations from the study: Higher pretreatment Treg/Th17 ratios tracked higher pretreatment blood clonality. TCR analyses covered only a few patients per response group.

Data came from immunoSEQ multiplex PCR; TCRdb stores just in-frame clones and leaves some out. The table shows 35,000 to 40,000 clones, with around two fifths occurring only once. The V end lost 7 bases, the J end lost 7 bases, and 19 bases lay between the germline ends. The V gene's germline CDR1 is LNHDA and CDR2 SQIVND (reference sequence). The length of the CDR3 is 14 residues. Time point indicated: after neoadjuvant nivolumab, at surgical resection. Patients had HPV-negative, locally advanced oral cavity squamous cell carcinoma. Comments on this clone: Its antigen remains unknown.

The chain joins TRBV19 to TRBJ1-1; D not certain. The TCR sequence derives from a person between 35 and 79 years old with oral cavity squamous cell carcinoma. The sample in question was tumor tissue, obtained after nivolumab (anti-PD-1) treatment. CDR3 loop: CASTIMAGSGEAFF. In DNA form, the CDR3 reads TGTGCCAGTACTATTATGGCTGGATCAGGTGAAGCTTTCTTT. Full variable domain (missing parts from reference TRBV19 and TRBJ1-1): DGGITQSPKYLFRKEGQNVTLSCEQNLNHDAMYWYRQDPGQGLRLIYYSQIVNDFQKGDIAEGYSVSREKKESFPLTVTSAQKNPTAFYLCASTIMAGSGEAFFGQGTRLTVV.